A single sample gave rise to the 32 T cell receptor beta chains below, sequenced in a study of OX40 agonist ivuxolimab in advanced cancers. The table came from immunoSEQ multiplex PCR; TCRdb's copy has only in-frame clones and leaves some out. In the table there are around 94,000 clones, about 85% of which are singletons. Sequenced here: CD4+ or CD8+ T cells sorted from blood, sampled in a trial of the OX40 agonist ivuxolimab. The origin of the receptors is an adult with an advanced solid tumor such as melanoma, head and neck, liver or kidney cancer.

The rearrangement uses TRBV15 and TRBJ2-3; 9 bases match TRBD2. Germline V gives CDR1 LNHNV, CDR2 YYDKDF (reference sequence). The V gene end was trimmed by 9 bases and the J gene end by 3 bases; junction bases not matched to a gene: 10. The CDR3 runs to 15 residues. The DNA of the CDR3 is TGTGCCACTAGCCCGGCGCGGGGGGGAACAGATACGCAGTATTTT. Protein sequence: CATSPARGGTDTQYF.

The chain links TRBV19 to TRBJ1-1, with D possibly matching TRBD1 (5 bases). Germline lookup yields CDR1 LNHDA and CDR2 SQIVND (reference sequence). The CDR3 is 13 residues long. V shed 7 bases and J shed 4 bases, with 13 bases lying between them. In DNA, the CDR3 is TGTGCCAGTATGGAAGGGGTGGGCACTGAAGCTTTCTTT. Amino acid sequence: CASMEGVGTEAFF.

J is TRBJ2-1 and V is TRBV7-8; D assignment may be TRBD1 or TRBD2 (5 bases each). Trimming left V 3 bases short and J 10 bases short, with 16 bases between. This CDR3 is 14 amino acids long. Per germline, CDR1 SGHVS and CDR2 FQNEAQ. This CDR3 reads CASSLRGLEGEQFF. The CDR3 nucleotides read TGTGCCAGCAGCTTGCGAGGGCTCGAGGGGGAGCAGTTCTTC.

V gene TRBV2 combines with J gene TRBJ2-5; possible D gene TRBD2, 6 bases. The J call may be mistaken, given a closer DNA end match to TRBJ2-7. The CDR3 length is 15 residues. Germline V gene sequence: CDR1 SNHLY, CDR2 FYNNEI. The CDR3: CASSDGLKGGYEQYF. CDR3 coding DNA: TGTGCCAGCAGTGATGGATTAAAGGGAGGCTACGAGCAGTACTTC.

This clone was seen a single time. The gene calls are TRBV4-1 and TRBJ2-7; unclear D gene. Germline-derived CDR1 and CDR2 are MGHRA and YSYEKL. Trimming took off 0 bases at V and 2 bases at J, with 5 bases between the two ends. This CDR3 region has 13 residues. CDR3 coding DNA: TGCGCCAGCAGCCAAGATCTGACCTACGAGCAGTACTTC. It yields the protein CASSQDLTYEQYF.

This clone showed up just once. This chain connects TRBV6-1 to TRBJ2-7; weak D call: TRBD2 (7 bases). The V and J ends lost 4 bases and 6 bases respectively, with 13 bases between them. The CDR3 covers 13 residues. The germline V gene has CDR1 MNHNS and CDR2 SASEGT. The CDR3 DNA is TGTGCCAGCAGTGTAGCCGCGGGGGCCGAGCAGTACTTC. Its protein product is CASSVAAGAEQYF.

The rearrangement joins TRBV5-1 to TRBJ1-2; D is uncertain. The CDR3 contains 12 residues. Trimming took off 0 bases at V and 7 bases at J, with 7 bases between the two ends. Germline V gene sequence: CDR1 SGHRS, CDR2 YFSETQ. The CDR3 DNA reads as TGCGCCAGCAGCTTGGGAGTCCTTGGCTACACCTTC. As protein: CASSLGVLGYTF.

This chain joins TRBV7-9 and TRBJ2-5; 11 nucleotides line up with TRBD2. The DNA end lines up better with TRBJ2-7; the J call may be wrong. Germline values: CDR1 SEHNR, CDR2 FQNEAQ (reference sequence). This CDR3 region has 15 residues. The CDR3 sequence: CASSPRLAGSYEQYF. In nucleotides, the CDR3 is TGTGCCAGCAGCCCCAGACTAGCGGGATCCTACGAGCAGTACTTC.

The gene calls are TRBV4-2 and TRBJ2-7; 10 bases line up with TRBD2. The CDR3 spans 16 residues. Germline lookup yields CDR1 LGHNA and CDR2 YNFKEQ. Losses at the gene ends were 5 bases for V and 0 bases for J; bases not matched to a gene: 7. The CDR3 sequence: CASSLAASGSSYEQYF. CDR3 bases: TGTGCCAGCAGCTTGGCTGCTAGCGGGAGCTCCTACGAGCAGTACTTC.

The chain recombines TRBV27 with TRBJ1-5, with D uncertain. The CDR3 extends over 17 amino acids. V was shortened by 1 base and J by 0 bases, with 13 bases between the two germline ends. The germline V gene has CDR1 MNHEY and CDR2 SMNVEV (reference sequence). CDR3 amino acids: CASSLYPGPNSNQPQHF. CDR3 coding DNA: TGTGCCAGCAGTTTATACCCAGGACCCAATAGCAATCAGCCCCAGCATTTT.

The chain joins TRBV2 to TRBJ2-5; D is undetermined. This CDR3 is 12 amino acids long. CDR1 and CDR2 from the germline V gene are SNHLY and FYNNEI. Trimming shortened V by 3 bases and J by 5 bases, and 7 bases separated the two germline ends. The CDR3 loop reads CASSEAGETQYF. The CDR3 DNA reads as TGTGCCAGCAGTGAGGCCGGGGAGACCCAGTACTTC.

V usage is TRBV30 and J usage is TRBJ1-2, with D possibly being TRBD1 (5 bases). The CDR3 is 12 residues long. The germline gives CDR1 GTSNPN, CDR2 SVGIG (reference sequence). Trimming removed 2 bases at V and 2 bases at J, with 6 bases between. CDR3: CAWSRDNYGYTF. CDR3 nucleotide sequence: TGTGCCTGGAGTAGGGACAACTATGGCTACACCTTC.

This rearrangement joins TRBV28 to TRBJ2-7; the D gene is possibly TRBD2 (6 bases). V was cut by 6 bases and J by 7 bases, with 19 bases left in between. This CDR3 contains 14 residues. The germline V gene has CDR1 MDHEN and CDR2 SYDVKM. CDR3 nucleotide sequence: TGTGCCAGCAGAACCGGGGACTCCCTGGGGGAGCAGTACTTC. Residues: CASRTGDSLGEQYF.

V is TRBV11-2 and J is TRBJ1-2; D gene uncertain. The V end lost 0 bases, the J end lost 2 bases, and 10 bases lay between the germline ends. The length of the CDR3 is 15 residues. Germline-derived CDR1 and CDR2 are SGHAT and FQNNGV. CDR3 sequence reads: CASSLDRGQNYGYTF. The CDR3 DNA sequence: TGTGCCAGCAGCTTAGATCGTGGTCAGAACTATGGCTACACCTTC.

The chain recombines TRBV7-3 with TRBJ1-1; tentative D call: TRBD1 (5 bases). The CDR3 has 13 amino acids. CDR1 is SGHTA, CDR2 FQGTGA, per germline. V was cut by 5 bases and J by 4 bases, with 11 bases left in between. The CDR3 loop is CASSSTGRTEAFF. CDR3 nucleotide sequence: TGTGCCAGCAGCAGTACAGGCCGCACTGAAGCTTTCTTT.

J is TRBJ2-4 and V is TRBV7-9; tentatively, D is TRBD1 (5 bases). This CDR3 has 16 amino acids. The V end lost 4 bases, the J end lost 1 base, and 14 bases lay between the germline ends. Germline lookup yields CDR1 SEHNR and CDR2 FQNEAQ (reference sequence). CDR3 residues: CASSSQTVQAKNIQYF. The DNA for the CDR3 is TGTGCCAGCAGCTCCCAGACAGTCCAGGCCAAAAACATTCAGTACTTC.

The chain recombines TRBV27 with TRBJ2-7, with D perhaps matching TRBD1 (5 bases). This CDR3 region has 14 residues. Germline V gene sequence: CDR1 MNHEY, CDR2 SMNVEV (reference sequence). Trimming removed 2 bases at V and 6 bases at J, with 14 bases between. CDR3 DNA: TGTGCCAGCAGTTTAGGACACCCCCGAGGCGAGCAGTACTTC. Encoded protein: CASSLGHPRGEQYF.

The CDR3 spells CASSIFKASGRKDEQFF. The CDR3 DNA reads TGTGCCAGTAGTATATTTAAGGCTAGCGGGAGGAAAGATGAGCAGTTCTTC. V and J are TRBV19 and TRBJ2-1, with TRBD2 identical over 11 bases. The germline V gene encodes CDR1 LNHDA and CDR2 SQIVND (reference sequence). CDR3 length equals 17 residues. The junction had 11 bases not matched to a gene; V was cut back by 2 bases and J by 8 bases. Filled out from reference TRBV19 and TRBJ2-1, the complete variable domain reads DGGITQSPKYLFRKEGQNVTLSCEQNLNHDAMYWYRQDPGQGLRLIYYSQIVNDFQKGDIAEGYSVSREKKESFPLTVTSAQKNPTAFYLCASSIFKASGRKDEQFFGPGTRLTVL.

The chain has TRBV6-6 and TRBJ2-1, with unresolved D. Germline values: CDR1 MNHNY, CDR2 SVGAGI (reference sequence). CDR3 length equals 14 residues. V was clipped by 4 bases and J by 7 bases, with 14 bases between them. In nucleotides, the CDR3 is TGTGCCAGCAGTTTAGGAGATAAGAGAAATGAGCAGTTCTTC. Protein: CASSLGDKRNEQFF.

J is TRBJ2-3 and V is TRBV18; 8 nucleotides match TRBD2. The germline CDR1 and CDR2 sequences are KGHSH and LQKENI. Trimming cost V 6 bases and J 4 bases; bases outside gene matches: 6. The CDR3 loop spans 14 amino acids. This CDR3 is CASSSREVADTQYF. Here the CDR3 DNA reads TGTGCCAGCTCTTCGCGGGAGGTGGCAGATACGCAGTATTTT.

The rearrangement links TRBV2 to TRBJ1-2; D gene ambiguous. The germline V gene has CDR1 SNHLY and CDR2 FYNNEI. There are 13 residues in the CDR3. V was shortened by 4 bases and J by 7 bases, with 13 bases between the two germline ends. The CDR3 DNA is TGTGCCAGCAGTGCTGAGGTTCTTCCTGGCTACACCTTC. It encodes CASSAEVLPGYTF.

This clone has only one observation. V usage is TRBV4-3 and J usage is TRBJ2-3; TRBD1 is a possible D gene (7 bases). Germline V gene lookup returns CDR1 LGHNA and CDR2 YSLEER. The ends were cut back, 3 bases at V and 4 bases at J, with 14 bases in the middle. There are 15 residues in the CDR3. Written as DNA, the CDR3 is TGCGCCAGCAGCCAGGAGGGACAGTCTCCAGATACGCAGTATTTT. Protein: CASSQEGQSPDTQYF.

The chain recombines TRBV5-1 with TRBJ2-7; D might be TRBD2 (5 bases). The CDR3 runs to 13 residues. V was shortened by 4 bases and J by 12 bases, with 20 bases between the two germline ends. Germline CDR1 is SGHRS and CDR2 is YFSETQ. The CDR3 bases are TGCGCCAGCAGCCGGGGAGCGGATAACGTAAGGTACTTC. Translating gives CASSRGADNVRYF.

The chain uses TRBV14 and TRBJ2-2; a weak D match, TRBD1 (6 bases). This CDR3 contains 15 residues. Deletions cut 6 bases from V and 0 bases from J, with 11 bases between. Germline V gives CDR1 SGHDN, CDR2 FVKESK. The CDR3 loop reads CASSGGGANTGELFF. The DNA of the CDR3 is TGTGCCAGCAGTGGTGGGGGCGCGAACACCGGGGAGCTGTTTTTT. Full variable domain (remainder filled in from reference TRBV14 and TRBJ2-2): EAGVTQFPSHSVIEKGQTVTLRCDPISGHDNLYWYRRVMGKEIKFLLHFVKESKQDESGMPNNRFLAERTGGTYSTLKVQPAELEDSGVYFCASSGGGANTGELFFGEGSRLTVL.

This sequence joins TRBV11-2 and TRBJ2-2; D gene uncertain. V lost 1 base and J lost 6, with 0 bases in between. Germline V CDR1 and CDR2: SGHAT, FQNNGV. CDR3 size: 11 residues. The CDR3 nucleotides read TGTGCCAGCAGCTTAGCCGGGGAGCTGTTTTTT. This translates into CASSLAGELFF.

J is TRBJ1-1 and V is TRBV4-1; the D is unclear. The CDR3 spans 16 residues. Trimming removed 0 bases at V and 7 bases at J, with 18 bases between. CDR1 is MGHRA and CDR2 is YSYEKL in the germline V gene. The CDR3 DNA reads as TGCGCCAGCAGCCAAGACGGCTCGAATGCGGACCATGAAGCTTTCTTT. Amino acids: CASSQDGSNADHEAFF.

V gene TRBV27 combines with J gene TRBJ2-5; 7 positions match TRBD1. The J call may not be correct, given that the DNA end is closer to TRBJ2-7. CDR3 length equals 13 residues. The germline CDR1 and CDR2 sequences are MNHEY and SMNVEV (reference sequence). CDR3: CASRRTGPYEQYF. The DNA of the CDR3 is TGTGCCAGCAGGAGGACAGGCCCCTACGAGCAGTACTTC.

This clone has a handful of counts. This chain uses TRBV6-1 with TRBJ2-7; D ambiguous. V was shortened by 1 base and J by 3 bases, with 10 bases between the two germline ends. The length of the CDR3 is 14 residues. Germline V gene sequence: CDR1 MNHNS, CDR2 SASEGT. CDR3 nucleotide sequence: TGTGCCAGCAGTGAAGTCGTCTTCCTCTACGAGCAGTACTTC. It is translated as CASSEVVFLYEQYF.

This clone was counted between two and nine times. The chain employs TRBV5-1 and TRBJ2-1; TRBD2 matches at 9 bases. CDR1 SGHRS and CDR2 YFSETQ come from the germline V gene. Losses at the gene ends were 4 bases for V and 7 bases for J; bases not matched to a gene: 12. There are 16 residues in the CDR3. The CDR3, as DNA: TGCGCCAGCAGCCCTTTTCCGACTAGCGGAGTGAATGAGCAGTTCTTC. Translation gives CASSPFPTSGVNEQFF.

The chain recombines TRBV6-5 with TRBJ2-3, with D perhaps TRBD1 or TRBD2 (5 bases each). Deletions cut 8 bases from V and 6 bases from J, with 12 bases between. The germline V gene has CDR1 MNHEY and CDR2 SVGAGI. There are 12 residues in the CDR3. CDR3 sequence reads: CASGDHRDTQYF. The CDR3 nucleotides are TGTGCCAGCGGGGACCACCGCGATACGCAGTATTTT.

The genes are TRBV6-1 and TRBJ2-2; D could derive from TRBD1 or TRBD2 (5 bases each). V lost 4 bases, J lost 2 bases, and 14 bases lay in between. This CDR3 comprises 16 residues. Germline loops: CDR1 MNHNS, CDR2 SASEGT. Written as DNA, the CDR3 is TGTGCCAGCAGTGCCGGGACGGTACAAAACACCGGGGAGCTGTTTTTT. This sequence encodes CASSAGTVQNTGELFF.

This clone was counted once. The chain recombines TRBV9 with TRBJ2-1; D gene unclear. This CDR3 region has 14 residues. The germline gives CDR1 SGDLS, CDR2 YYNGEE. V was trimmed by 0 bases and J by 5 bases, leaving 9 bases between them. The CDR3 here is CASSVDWGNNEQFF. The CDR3 DNA is TGTGCCAGCAGCGTAGATTGGGGAAACAATGAGCAGTTCTTC.